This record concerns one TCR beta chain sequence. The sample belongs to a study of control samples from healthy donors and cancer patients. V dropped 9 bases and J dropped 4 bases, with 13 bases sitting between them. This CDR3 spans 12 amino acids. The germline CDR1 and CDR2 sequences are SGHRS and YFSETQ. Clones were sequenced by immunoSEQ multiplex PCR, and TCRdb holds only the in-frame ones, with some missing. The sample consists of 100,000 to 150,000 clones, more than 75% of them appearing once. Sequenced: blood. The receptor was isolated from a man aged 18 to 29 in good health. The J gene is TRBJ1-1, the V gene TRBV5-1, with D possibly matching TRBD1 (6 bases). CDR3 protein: CATKLGGTEAFF. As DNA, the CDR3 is TGCGCCACCAAGTTAGGGGGCACTGAAGCTTTCTTT.